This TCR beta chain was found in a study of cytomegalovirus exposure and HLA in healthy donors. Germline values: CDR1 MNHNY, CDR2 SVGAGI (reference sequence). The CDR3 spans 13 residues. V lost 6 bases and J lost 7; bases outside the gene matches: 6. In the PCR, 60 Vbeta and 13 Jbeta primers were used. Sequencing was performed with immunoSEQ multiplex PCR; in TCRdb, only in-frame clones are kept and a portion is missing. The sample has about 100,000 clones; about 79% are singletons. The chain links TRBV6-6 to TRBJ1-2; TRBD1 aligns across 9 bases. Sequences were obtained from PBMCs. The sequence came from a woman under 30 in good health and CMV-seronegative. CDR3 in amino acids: CASSQQGAGGYTF. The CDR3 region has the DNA TGTGCCAGCAGCCAACAGGGGGCGGGTGGCTACACCTTC.